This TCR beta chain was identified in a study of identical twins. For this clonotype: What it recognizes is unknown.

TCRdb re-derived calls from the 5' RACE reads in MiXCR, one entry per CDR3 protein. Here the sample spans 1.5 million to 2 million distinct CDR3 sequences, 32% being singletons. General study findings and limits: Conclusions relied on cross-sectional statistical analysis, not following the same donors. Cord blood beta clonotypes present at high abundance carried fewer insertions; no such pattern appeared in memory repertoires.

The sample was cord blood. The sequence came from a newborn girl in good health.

CDR3 DNA: TGTGCCAGCAGCTTAGGAGGGATGGCCACTGAAGCTTTCTTT. This sequence encodes CASSLGGMATEAFF. The V and J genes are TRBV7-2 and TRBJ1-1; D is undetermined. The V gene's germline CDR1 is SGHTA and CDR2 FQGNSA. V was pared by 1 base and J by 4 bases, with 10 bases between. The CDR3 extends over 14 amino acids.